This T cell receptor beta chain was sequenced for a study of regulatory T cells in long-lasting Graves disease. In building TCR beta libraries, iRepertoire HTBI primers were used together with Arm-PCR of CDR3 regions. From the multiplex PCR reads, TCRdb called clonotypes with MiXCR, one entry per CDR3 protein. This sample has around 500,000 distinct CDR3 sequences, with less than 25% found just once. This clonotype appeared many times. Its matching antigen is unknown. General study points: Persistent cases of Graves' showed reduced TCR diversity relative to newly diagnosed patients.

V was trimmed by 4 bases and J by 1 base, leaving 13 bases between them. Germline V gene sequence: CDR1 MNHEY, CDR2 SMNVEV (reference sequence). This CDR3 is built from 15 residues. As to time point: persistent/refractory GD, antithyroid drugs over 5 years with positive TRAb. Researchers made the TCR library from RNA that was extracted from PBMCs. The TCR sequence derives from a female donor with Graves disease. The gene calls are TRBV27 and TRBJ1-1; D unclear. The sequencing here drew on peripheral blood mononuclear cells (PBMCs), taken when the disease was refractory, from a patient treated with antithyroid drugs. The CDR3 coding sequence is TGTGCCAGCAGTTCGAGACCGAGCGGGAACACTGAAGCTTTCTTT. Translated, it gives CASSSRPSGNTEAFF.